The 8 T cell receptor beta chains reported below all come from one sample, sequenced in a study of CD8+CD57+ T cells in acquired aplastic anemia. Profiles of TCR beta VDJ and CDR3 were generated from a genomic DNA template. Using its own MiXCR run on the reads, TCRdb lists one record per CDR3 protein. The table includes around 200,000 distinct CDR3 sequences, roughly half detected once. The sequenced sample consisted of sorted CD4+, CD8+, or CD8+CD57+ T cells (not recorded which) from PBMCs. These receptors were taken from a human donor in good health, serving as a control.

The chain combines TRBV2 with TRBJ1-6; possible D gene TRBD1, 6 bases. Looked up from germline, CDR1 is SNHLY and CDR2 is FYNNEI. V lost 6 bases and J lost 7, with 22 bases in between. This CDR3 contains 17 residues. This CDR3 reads CASSYTRPGRGNSPLHF. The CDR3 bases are TGTGCCAGCAGCTATACTAGGCCCGGGAGGGGGAATTCACCCCTCCACTTT.

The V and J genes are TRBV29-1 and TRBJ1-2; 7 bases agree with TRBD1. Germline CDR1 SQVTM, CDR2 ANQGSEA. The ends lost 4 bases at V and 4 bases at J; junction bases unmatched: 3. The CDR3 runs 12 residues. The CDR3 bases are TGCAGCGTTGCAGGGGGAGCCTATGGCTACACCTTC. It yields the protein CSVAGGAYGYTF.

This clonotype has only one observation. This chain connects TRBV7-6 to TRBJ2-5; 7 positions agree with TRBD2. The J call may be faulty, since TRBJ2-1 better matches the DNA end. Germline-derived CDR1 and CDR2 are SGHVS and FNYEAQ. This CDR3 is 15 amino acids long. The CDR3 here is CASSPAGEGGNEQFF. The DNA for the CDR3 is TGTGCCAGCAGCCCCGCCGGGGAGGGTGGCAATGAGCAGTTCTTC.

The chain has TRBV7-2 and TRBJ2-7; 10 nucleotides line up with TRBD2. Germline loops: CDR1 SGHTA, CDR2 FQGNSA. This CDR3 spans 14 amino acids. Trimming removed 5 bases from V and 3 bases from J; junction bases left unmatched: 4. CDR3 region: CASSPLAGGYEQYF. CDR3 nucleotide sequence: TGTGCCAGCAGCCCGTTAGCGGGGGGCTACGAGCAGTACTTC.

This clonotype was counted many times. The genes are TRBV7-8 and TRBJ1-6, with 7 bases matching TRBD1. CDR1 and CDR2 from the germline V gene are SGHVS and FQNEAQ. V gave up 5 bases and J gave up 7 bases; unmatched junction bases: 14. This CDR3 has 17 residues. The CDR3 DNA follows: TGTGCCAGCAGCCTCACGGGCCTCCAGGGGGTAAATTCACCCCTCCACTTT. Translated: CASSLTGLQGVNSPLHF.

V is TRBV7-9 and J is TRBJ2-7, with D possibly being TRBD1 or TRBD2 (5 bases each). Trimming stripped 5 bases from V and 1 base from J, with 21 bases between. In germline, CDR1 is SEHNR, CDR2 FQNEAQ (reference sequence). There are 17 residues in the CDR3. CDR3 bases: TGTGCCAGCAGCGTAGGCCCCGGGACCAAAATATCCTACGAGCAGTACTTC. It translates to CASSVGPGTKISYEQYF.

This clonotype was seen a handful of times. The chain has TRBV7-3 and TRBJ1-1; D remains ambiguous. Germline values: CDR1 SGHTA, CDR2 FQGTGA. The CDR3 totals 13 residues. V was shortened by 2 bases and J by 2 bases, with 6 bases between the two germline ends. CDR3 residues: CASSLEPNTEAFF. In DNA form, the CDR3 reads TGTGCCAGCAGCTTAGAGCCAAACACTGAAGCTTTCTTT.

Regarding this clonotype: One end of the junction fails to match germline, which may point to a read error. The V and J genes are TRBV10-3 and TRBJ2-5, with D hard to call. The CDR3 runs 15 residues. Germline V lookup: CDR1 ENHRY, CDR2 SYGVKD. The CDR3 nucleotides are TGTGCCACCAGTTACTCCGGTCGGTTTGGAGAGACCCAGTACTTC. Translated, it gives CATSYSGRFGETQYF.